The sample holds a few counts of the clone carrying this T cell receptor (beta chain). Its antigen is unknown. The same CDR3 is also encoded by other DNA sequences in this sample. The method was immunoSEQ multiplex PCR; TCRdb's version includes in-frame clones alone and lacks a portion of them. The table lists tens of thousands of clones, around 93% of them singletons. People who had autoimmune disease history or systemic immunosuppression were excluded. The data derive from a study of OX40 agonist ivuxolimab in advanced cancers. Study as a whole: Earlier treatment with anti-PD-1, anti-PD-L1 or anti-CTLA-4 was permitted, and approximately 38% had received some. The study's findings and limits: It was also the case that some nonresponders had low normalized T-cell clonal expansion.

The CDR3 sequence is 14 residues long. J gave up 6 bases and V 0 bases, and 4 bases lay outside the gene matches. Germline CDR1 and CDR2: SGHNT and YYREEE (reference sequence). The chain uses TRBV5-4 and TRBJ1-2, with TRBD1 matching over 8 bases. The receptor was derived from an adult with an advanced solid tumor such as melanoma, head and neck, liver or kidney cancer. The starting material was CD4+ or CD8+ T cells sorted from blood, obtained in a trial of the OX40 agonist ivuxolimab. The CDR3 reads CASSLGQGADGYTF. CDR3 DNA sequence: TGTGCCAGCAGCTTGGGGCAGGGGGCGGATGGCTACACCTTC.